This T cell receptor beta chain is drawn from a study of cytomegalovirus exposure and HLA in healthy donors. 13 Jbeta primers and 60 Vbeta primers were used for the PCR. The repertoire was sequenced with immunoSEQ multiplex PCR; TCRdb's copy has only in-frame clones and lacks some. The profile shows 140,000 to 150,000 clones, 80% of them singletons. The sample holds a few counts of this clone. J lost 4 bases, V lost 6 bases, and 8 bases had no gene match. Germline V gene lookup returns CDR1 LNHDA and CDR2 SQIVND (reference sequence). There are 15 residues in the CDR3. The specimen sequenced was PBMCs. This clonotype was sampled from a man aged 40-50 years in good health and CMV-seronegative. The V call is TRBV19, the J call TRBJ1-2; 10 bases fit TRBD1. CDR3 nucleotides: TGTGCCAGTAGGGCCGGGACAGGGGTTCTCTATGGCTACACCTTC. Protein sequence: CASRAGTGVLYGYTF.